This TCR beta chain derives from a study of CD8+ T cells in alopecia areata. Study in general: Scoring of severity for treated patients was based on percentage of affected scalp area.

Investigators isolated RNA and reverse transcribed it into cDNA to act as the sequencing template. Sequencing was performed with immunoSEQ multiplex PCR; in TCRdb, only in-frame clones are kept and a portion is missing. Of about 270,000 clones detected, over 45% appear once; the ten largest clones hold about 0.9%. Specified treatment: oral pan-JAK inhibitor, 5-10 mg twice daily. Trimming pared 4 bases from V and 2 bases from J, leaving 9 bases between. The length of the CDR3 is 12 residues. Germline CDR1 reads GTSNPN; CDR2 reads SVGIG (reference sequence). The chain carries TRBV30 and TRBJ2-7; D gene ambiguous. Sequencing used CD4+ T cells sorted from blood, obtained around week 53, from a patient treated with tofacitinib. The sequence came from a human donor with alopecia areata. The CDR3 here is CAWTMGTYEQYF. The CDR3 region has the DNA TGTGCCTGGACGATGGGGACCTACGAGCAGTACTTC.